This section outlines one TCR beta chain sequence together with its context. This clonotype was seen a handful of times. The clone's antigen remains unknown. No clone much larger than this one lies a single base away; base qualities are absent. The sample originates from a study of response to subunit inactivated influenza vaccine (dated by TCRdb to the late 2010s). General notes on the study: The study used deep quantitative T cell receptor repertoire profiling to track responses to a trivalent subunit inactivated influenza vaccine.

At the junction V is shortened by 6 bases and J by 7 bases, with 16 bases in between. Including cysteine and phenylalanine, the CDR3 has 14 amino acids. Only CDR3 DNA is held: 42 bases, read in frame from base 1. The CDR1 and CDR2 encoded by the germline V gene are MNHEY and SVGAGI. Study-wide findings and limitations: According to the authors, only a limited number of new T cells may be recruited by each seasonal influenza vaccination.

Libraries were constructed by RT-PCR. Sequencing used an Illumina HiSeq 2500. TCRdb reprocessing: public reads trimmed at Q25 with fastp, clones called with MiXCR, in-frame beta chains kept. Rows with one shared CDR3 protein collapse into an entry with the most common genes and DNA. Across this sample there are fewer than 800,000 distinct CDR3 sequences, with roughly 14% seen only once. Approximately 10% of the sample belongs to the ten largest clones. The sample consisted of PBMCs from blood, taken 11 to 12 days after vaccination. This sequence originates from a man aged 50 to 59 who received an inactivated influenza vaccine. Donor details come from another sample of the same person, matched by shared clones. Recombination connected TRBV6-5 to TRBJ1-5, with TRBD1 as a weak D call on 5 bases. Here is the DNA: TGTGCCAGCAGCTACAGGCAGGGATTACAGCCCCAGCATTTT. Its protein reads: CASSYRQGLQPQHF.